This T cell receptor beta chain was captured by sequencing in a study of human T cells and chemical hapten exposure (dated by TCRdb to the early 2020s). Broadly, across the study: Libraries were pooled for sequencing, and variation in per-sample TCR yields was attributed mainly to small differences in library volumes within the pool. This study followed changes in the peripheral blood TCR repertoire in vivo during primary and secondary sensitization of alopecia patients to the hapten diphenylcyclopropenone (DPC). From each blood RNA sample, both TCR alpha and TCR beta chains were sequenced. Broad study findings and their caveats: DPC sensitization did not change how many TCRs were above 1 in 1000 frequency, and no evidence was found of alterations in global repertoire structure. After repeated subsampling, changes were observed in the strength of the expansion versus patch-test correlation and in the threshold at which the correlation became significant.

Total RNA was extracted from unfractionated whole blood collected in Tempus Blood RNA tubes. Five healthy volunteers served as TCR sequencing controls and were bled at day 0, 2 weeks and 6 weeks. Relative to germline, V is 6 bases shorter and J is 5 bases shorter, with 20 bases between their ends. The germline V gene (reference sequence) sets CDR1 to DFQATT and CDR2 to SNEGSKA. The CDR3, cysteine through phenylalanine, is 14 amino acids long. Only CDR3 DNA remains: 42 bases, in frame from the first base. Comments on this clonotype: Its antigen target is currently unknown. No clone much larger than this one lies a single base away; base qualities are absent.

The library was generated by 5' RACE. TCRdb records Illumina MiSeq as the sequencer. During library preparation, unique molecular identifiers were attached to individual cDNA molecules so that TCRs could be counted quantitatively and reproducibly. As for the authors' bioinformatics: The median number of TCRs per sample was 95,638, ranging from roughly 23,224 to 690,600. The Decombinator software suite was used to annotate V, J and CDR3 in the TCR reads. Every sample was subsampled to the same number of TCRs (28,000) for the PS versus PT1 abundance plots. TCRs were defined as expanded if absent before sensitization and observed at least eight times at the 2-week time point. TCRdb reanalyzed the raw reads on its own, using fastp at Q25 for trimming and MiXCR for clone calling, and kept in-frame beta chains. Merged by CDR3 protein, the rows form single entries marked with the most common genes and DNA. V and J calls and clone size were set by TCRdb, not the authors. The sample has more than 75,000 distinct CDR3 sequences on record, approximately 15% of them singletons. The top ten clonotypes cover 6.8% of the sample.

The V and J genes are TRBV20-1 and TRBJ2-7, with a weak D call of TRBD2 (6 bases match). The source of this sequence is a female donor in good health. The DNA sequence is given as TGCAGTGCCGAACCACCGGGACTTGGGAACGAGCAGTACTTC. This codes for CSAEPPGLGNEQYF.